These 32 T cell receptor beta chains share one sample of origin, sequenced in a study of shared T cell receptors in the human thymus. Method: immunoSEQ multiplex PCR; TCRdb's copy keeps in-frame clones and lacks some. The repertoire consists of about 660,000 clones, with more than 70% occurring once and the leading ten covering 0.0094%. The data also belong to a second study, concerning human thymus T cells.

What was sequenced was thymocytes. The receptors were gathered from a boy in the first two years of life with a congenital heart defect.

This chain links TRBV29-1 with TRBJ2-3; tentatively, D is TRBD1 (7 bases). CDR1 is SQVTM, CDR2 ANQGSEA, per germline. This CDR3 is built from 20 residues. The V end was cut by 4 bases, the J end by 0 bases, with 29 bases between. The CDR3 is CSVVGVIWSGGLPSTDTQYF. CDR3 nucleotide sequence: TGCAGCGTTGTAGGTGTGATTTGGTCAGGGGGACTTCCTAGCACAGATACGCAGTATTTT.

CDR3 nucleotide sequence: TGTGCCAGCAGCCCCTGGGACAGGGCTGACTATGGCTACACCTTC. It is translated as CASSPWDRADYGYTF. V gene TRBV7-2 combines with J gene TRBJ1-2, with 9 bases lining up with TRBD1. The germline V gene has CDR1 SGHTA and CDR2 FQGNSA. Trimming cost V 5 bases and J 3 bases; bases outside gene matches: 7. The CDR3 is 15 residues long.

The chain combines TRBV9 with TRBJ2-3, with unresolved D. The CDR3 runs to 14 residues. Looked up from germline, CDR1 is SGDLS and CDR2 is YYNGEE. The V end lost 7 bases, the J end lost 2 bases, and 14 bases lay between the germline ends. The CDR3 nucleotides read TGTGCCAGCGCCGCTAGTTCCATCACAGATACGCAGTATTTT. Amino acids: CASAASSITDTQYF. Drawing the rest from reference TRBV9 and TRBJ2-3, the complete variable domain is DSGVTQTPKHLITATGQRVTLRCSPRSGDLSVYWYQQSLDQGLQFLIQYYNGEERAKGNILERFSAQQFPDLHSELNLSSLELGDSALYFCASAASSITDTQYFGPGTRLTVL.

This chain joins TRBV5-5 and TRBJ1-6; 8 nucleotides agree with TRBD1. The CDR3 has 18 amino acids. Germline assignment: CDR1 SGHKS and CDR2 YYEKEE (reference sequence). V was clipped by 4 bases and J by 2 bases; unmatched bases: 11. The CDR3, as DNA: TGTGCCAGCAGCCTCTCAGGACAGGGCATTGCCTATAATTCACCCCTCCACTTT. This codes for CASSLSGQGIAYNSPLHF.

V is TRBV28 and J is TRBJ2-1, with 10 bases identical to TRBD2. The V gene's germline CDR1 is MDHEN and CDR2 SYDVKM. J gave up 6 bases and V 5 bases, and 7 bases lay outside the gene matches. This CDR3 is 15 amino acids long. The CDR3 sequence is CASSPLAGGSNEQFF. In DNA form, the CDR3 reads TGTGCCAGCAGTCCCTTAGCGGGAGGAAGCAATGAGCAGTTCTTC.

The chain has TRBV4-3 and TRBJ2-1, with 11 positions matching TRBD2. The V gene's germline CDR1 is LGHNA and CDR2 YSLEER. V was pared by 0 bases and J by 7 bases, with 11 bases of the junction left unmatched. The CDR3 is made up of 18 amino acids. The CDR3 nucleotides are TGCGCCAGCAGCCAAGAAACCCAAGGGACTAGCGGTAGAAATGAGCAGTTCTTC. It codes for CASSQETQGTSGRNEQFF.

The chain employs TRBV27 and TRBJ1-4; 10 positions agree with TRBD1. There are 17 residues in the CDR3. The ends lost 5 bases at V and 7 bases at J; junction bases unmatched: 13. CDR1 is MNHEY, CDR2 SMNVEV, per germline (reference sequence). The CDR3 reads CASSIRFDRGQGEKLFF. The DNA for the CDR3 is TGTGCCAGCAGTATCCGATTCGACAGGGGGCAGGGTGAAAAACTGTTTTTT.

This clone was detected once. The gene calls are TRBV7-9 and TRBJ2-7; 8 nucleotides align to TRBD2. The germline V gene has CDR1 SEHNR and CDR2 FQNEAQ (reference sequence). Trimming removed 5 bases from V and 3 bases from J; junction bases left unmatched: 3. The CDR3 spans 13 residues. The CDR3 spells CASSGGLVYEQYF. The CDR3 nucleotides read TGTGCCAGCAGCGGGGGACTAGTCTACGAGCAGTACTTC.

The chain links TRBV25-1 to TRBJ2-1; 12 nucleotides line up with TRBD1. There are 17 residues in the CDR3. The trim removed 5 bases at V and 7 bases at J, leaving 12 bases unmatched. Germline V CDR1 and CDR2: MGHDK, SYGVNS. The CDR3 DNA sequence: TGTGCCAGCAGTAATAAACCCGGGACAGGGGGCAAGAATGAGCAGTTCTTC. This gives the protein CASSNKPGTGGKNEQFF.

This sequence joins TRBV7-9 and TRBJ2-2; the D gene is possibly TRBD1 (5 bases). The CDR3 extends over 16 amino acids. V was cut by 0 bases and J by 0 bases, with 8 bases left in between. Germline values: CDR1 SEHNR, CDR2 FQNEAQ (reference sequence). The CDR3 loop is CASSLADTPNTGELFF. In DNA, the CDR3 is TGTGCCAGCAGCTTAGCGGACACTCCGAACACCGGGGAGCTGTTTTTT.

CDR3 nucleotides: TGTGCCAGAAGCCTCCTACGGGACAGGGACACTGAAGCTTTCTTT. As protein: CARSLLRDRDTEAFF. The chain is built from TRBV5-3 and TRBJ1-1; 9 nucleotides align to TRBD1. TRBV5-3 is annotated as an ORF whose role is uncertain. Trimming cost V 4 bases and J 3 bases; bases outside gene matches: 7. The CDR3 runs to 15 residues.

The V gene is TRBV5-6, the J gene TRBJ1-5; D remains unclear. This CDR3 comprises 14 residues. The V and J ends lost 1 base and 7 bases respectively, with 12 bases between them. The V gene's germline CDR1 is SGHDT and CDR2 YYEEEE. The CDR3 DNA reads TGTGCCAGCAGCTTGCTCAGAGGAGGGCAGCCCCAGCATTTT. It codes for CASSLLRGGQPQHF.

This clone was picked up one time. This chain connects TRBV4-3 to TRBJ2-2; perhaps TRBD1 as D (6 bases). Germline loops: CDR1 LGHNA, CDR2 YSLEER. Trimming took 2 bases from V and 6 from J, leaving 22 bases between them. CDR3 length: 18 amino acids. Here the CDR3 DNA reads TGCGCCAGCAGCCAAATTGACAGGCTAGACGGGGAAGCCGGGGAGCTGTTTTTT. Encoded protein: CASSQIDRLDGEAGELFF.

The V and J genes are TRBV4-2 and TRBJ1-4; 9 nucleotides match TRBD1. Germline values: CDR1 LGHNA, CDR2 YNFKEQ. The V gene end was trimmed by 0 bases and the J gene end by 8 bases; junction bases not matched to a gene: 7. CDR3 length: 16 amino acids. As DNA, the CDR3 is TGTGCCAGCAGCCAAGATGGACAGGGGCGCCGAGAAAAACTGTTTTTT. Translating it yields CASSQDGQGRREKLFF.

The chain is built from TRBV28 and TRBJ2-2; 9 bases align to TRBD1. Per germline, CDR1 MDHEN and CDR2 SYDVKM. V lost 6 bases, J lost 4 bases, and 9 bases stayed unmatched. CDR3 size: 16 residues. The CDR3: CASRPPGQGTTGELFF. The CDR3 DNA reads TGTGCCAGCAGACCGCCGGGACAGGGTACCACCGGGGAGCTGTTTTTT.

A remark on this clone: Other DNA variants within this sample encode the same CDR3. This chain connects TRBV7-9 to TRBJ2-3; D may be TRBD2 (6 bases). From germline, CDR1 is SEHNR and CDR2 FQNEAQ (reference sequence). V was pared by 0 bases and J by 4 bases, with 8 bases between. The CDR3 is made up of 14 amino acids. In DNA form, the CDR3 reads TGTGCCAGCAGCTTAGCTGGGGGGTCAGATACGCAGTATTTT. Amino acid sequence: CASSLAGGSDTQYF.

The rearrangement links TRBV10-1 to TRBJ2-7, with TRBD2 identical over 7 bases. Germline CDR1 and CDR2: WNHNN and SYGVQD (reference sequence). J gave up 5 bases and V 3 bases, and 4 bases lay outside the gene matches. This CDR3 spans 13 amino acids. This chain's CDR3 is CASSDRGSNEQYF. The CDR3 DNA follows: TGCGCCAGCAGTGATCGCGGGAGTAACGAGCAGTACTTC.

The chain has TRBV19 and TRBJ1-2; no clear D. Trimming pared 10 bases from V and 3 bases from J, leaving 9 bases between. The CDR3 is 11 residues long. The germline CDR1 and CDR2 sequences are LNHDA and SQIVND (reference sequence). The CDR3 sequence: CATVEDYGYTF. CDR3 coding DNA: TGTGCCACCGTGGAGGACTATGGCTACACCTTC.

This chain uses TRBV20-1 with TRBJ1-1; TRBD1 agrees at 8 bases. Trimming took 8 bases from V and 10 from J; bases not matched to a gene: 9. CDR3 length equals 11 residues. CDR1 and CDR2 from the germline V gene are DFQATT and SNEGSKA (reference sequence). The DNA of the CDR3 is TGCAGTCCTGACAGGGGTCGGGGAGCTTTCTTT. Amino acids: CSPDRGRGAFF.

The count of this clone is one. The chain carries TRBV7-6 and TRBJ2-1; weak D call: TRBD2 (7 bases). Trimming took 5 bases from V and 3 from J, leaving 29 bases between them. Looked up from germline, CDR1 is SGHVS and CDR2 is FNYEAQ. This CDR3 has 20 residues. The CDR3 DNA sequence: TGTGCCAGCAGCACTAAAACTGTGGGGTGGAGCGGGACATACTACAATGAGCAGTTCTTC. This encodes CASSTKTVGWSGTYYNEQFF.

The rearrangement uses TRBV15 and TRBJ2-3, with 8 bases identical to TRBD2. The CDR3 consists of 15 residues. The V gene end was trimmed by 7 bases and the J gene end by 4 bases; junction bases not matched to a gene: 10. Germline CDR1 is LNHNV and CDR2 is YYDKDF (reference sequence). For the CDR3, the DNA is TGTGCCACCATCTCTGGTTCAGCGGGGGCAGATACGCAGTATTTT. It translates to CATISGSAGADTQYF.

The gene calls are TRBV27 and TRBJ2-2; 8 nucleotides match TRBD2. CDR1 is MNHEY and CDR2 is SMNVEV in the germline V gene (reference sequence). V shed 5 bases and J 5 bases; nucleotides not matched to a gene: 10. CDR3 length: 16 residues. CDR3 nucleotides: TGTGCCAGCAGTCACCCGGGGGGGATTGCAACCGGGGAGCTGTTTTTT. Its translation: CASSHPGGIATGELFF.

Only one count was recorded for this clone. The chain combines TRBV30 with TRBJ1-1, with D possibly being TRBD1 (6 bases). V dropped 3 bases and J dropped 5 bases, with 22 bases sitting between them. There are 16 residues in the CDR3. Germline V gene data show CDR1 as GTSNPN and CDR2 as SVGIG (reference sequence). This chain's CDR3 is CAWRDDHGTPGTEAFF. The DNA of the CDR3 is TGTGCCTGGAGGGACGATCATGGGACACCCGGTACTGAAGCTTTCTTT.

This chain joins TRBV5-5 and TRBJ1-4; D perhaps matches TRBD1 (5 bases). Germline V gene lookup returns CDR1 SGHKS and CDR2 YYEKEE (reference sequence). The CDR3 covers 16 residues. Trimming took 0 bases from V and 5 from J, leaving 14 bases between them. CDR3 bases: TGTGCCAGCAGCTTGGGGCGGGGGAAGGAAAATGAAAAACTGTTTTTT. As protein: CASSLGRGKENEKLFF.

The rearrangement joins TRBV5-6 to TRBJ2-2; 10 bases line up with TRBD1. V trimming: 4 bases; J trimming: 3 bases; junction bases outside the gene matches: 9. This CDR3 contains 17 residues. CDR1 and CDR2 from the germline V gene are SGHDT and YYEEEE. The CDR3 is CASSRPPGQGYTGELFF. CDR3 DNA: TGTGCCAGCAGCAGGCCCCCGGGACAGGGGTACACCGGGGAGCTGTTTTTT.

The chain links TRBV19 to TRBJ1-1; no firm D call. Germline lookup yields CDR1 LNHDA and CDR2 SQIVND (reference sequence). The CDR3 has 11 amino acids. Trimming removed 3 bases at V and 8 bases at J, with 7 bases between. The DNA of the CDR3 is TGTGCCAGTAGTATCCCCCGGGAAGCTTTCTTT. Protein sequence: CASSIPREAFF.

The V call is TRBV4-1, the J call TRBJ1-2; TRBD1 aligns across 10 bases. The CDR3 is 16 residues long. Losses at the gene ends were 4 bases for V and 2 bases for J; bases not matched to a gene: 7. Germline values: CDR1 MGHRA, CDR2 YSYEKL. As DNA, the CDR3 is TGCGCCAGCAGCCCTCCCGGGACAGGGGCGAACTATGGCTACACCTTC. As protein: CASSPPGTGANYGYTF.

The V and J genes are TRBV25-1 and TRBJ1-3; 9 bases are a match to TRBD1. The germline gives CDR1 MGHDK, CDR2 SYGVNS. V lost 4 bases and J lost 1; bases outside the gene matches: 11. The CDR3 length is 18 residues. CDR3 coding DNA: TGTGCCAGCAGTGCAGGATCGGTACAGGGGGCGTCTGGAAACACCATATATTTT. Translated, it gives CASSAGSVQGASGNTIYF.

V usage is TRBV5-6 and J usage is TRBJ1-6, with D uncertain. Trimming left V 0 bases short and J 9 bases short, with 16 bases between. CDR3 length equals 16 residues. Per germline, CDR1 SGHDT and CDR2 YYEEEE. CDR3: CASSLGFTLVGSPLHF. DNA for the CDR3: TGTGCCAGCAGCTTGGGGTTTACCCTAGTTGGTTCACCCCTCCACTTT.

J is TRBJ2-7 and V is TRBV13; 10 positions match TRBD1. The V and J ends lost 5 bases and 2 bases, in that order; junction bases with no gene match: 9. CDR1 is PRHDT and CDR2 is FYEKMQ in the germline V gene (reference sequence). This CDR3 has 16 residues. DNA for the CDR3: TGTGCCAGCAGCCCGCAACCGGGACAGGGGACCTACGAGCAGTACTTC. Translating gives CASSPQPGQGTYEQYF.

J is TRBJ1-5 and V is TRBV27; 7 positions agree with TRBD1. CDR1 and CDR2 (germline): MNHEY, SMNVEV (reference sequence). Germline trimming cut 6 bases from V and 3 bases from J; bases unmatched to any gene: 14. There are 17 residues in the CDR3. The CDR3 reads CASRPLRKGQHNQPQHF. The CDR3 DNA sequence: TGTGCCAGCAGACCCCTGCGGAAGGGACAGCACAATCAGCCCCAGCATTTT.

The chain combines TRBV18 with TRBJ2-7, with 13 bases aligning to TRBD2. V lost 4 bases and J lost 5; bases outside the gene matches: 14. CDR3 size: 18 residues. In germline, CDR1 is KGHSH, CDR2 LQKENI. CDR3: CASSLQRTSGSFVDEQYF. The CDR3 DNA sequence: TGTGCCAGCTCACTACAAAGGACTAGCGGGAGTTTCGTAGACGAGCAGTACTTC. Looking up the rest from reference TRBV18 and TRBJ2-7 gives the full variable domain: NAGVMQNPRHLVRRRGQEARLRCSPMKGHSHVYWYRQLPEEGLKFMVYLQKENIIDESGMPKERFSAEFPKEGPSILRIQQVVRGDSAAYFCASSLQRTSGSFVDEQYFGPGTRLTVT.